The entry below gives a single TCR beta chain sequence along with its context. Its antigen remains unknown. Trimming removed 3 bases from V and 4 bases from J; junction bases left unmatched: 4. The CDR3 is 14 residues long. Looked up from germline, CDR1 is SNHLY and CDR2 is FYNNEI. The entry originates in a study of long-term antiretroviral therapy in people with HIV. Whole-study findings and limits: Blood collection from the mid-2000s to the late 2010s possibly occurred under older ART regimens. With ART, diversity went up but was still lower than in transplant donor controls.

Sampling of each donor yielded at least one pre-ART PBMC sample and at least two post-ART PBMC samples. Running of the v3.0 immunoSEQ assay took place at survey level. Sequencing used immunoSEQ multiplex PCR; TCRdb keeps in-frame clones, though not all of them. The sample has some 17,000 clones, approximately 80% seen once. The chain couples TRBV2 to TRBJ1-1; the match to TRBD1 covers 8 bases. The sequence came from a man aged 18 to 35 with HIV. The sample was unsorted PBMCs, taken 0.1 years before starting antiretroviral therapy. The CDR3, as DNA: TGTGCCAGCAGTGACCAGGGGGCGCGCACTGAAGCTTTCTTT. Encoded protein: CASSDQGARTEAFF.